This T cell receptor beta chain was sequenced during a study of T cell repertoires in cytomegalovirus infection. In the study overall: Carrying CMV and the relevant HLA type showed in public TCR beta signatures.

In the case of this clonotype: Its antigen is not known. A much bigger clone sits one base away, suggesting this may be a read error.

The CDR3 covers 10 residues. Trimming removed 5 bases at V and 6 bases at J, with 4 bases between. In TCRdb, the reads were re-called with MiXCR into one record per CDR3 protein. This sample has about 400,000 distinct CDR3 sequences; approximately 18% occur once, and the top ten carry roughly 8.7%. Whole-study results and caveats: Individuals carrying CMV plus the relevant HLA were identified by cumulative frequency of public TCR beta families. The ex vivo response showed dominance by HLA-C-restricted CMV-specific TCR beta clonotypes.

The V call is TRBV12-3 or TRBV12-4, the J call TRBJ2-5; D gene ambiguous. This TCR was recovered from a human donor in good health (CMV status not recorded). Some clones in this sample may be carry-over from other donors' samples. Source material: PBMCs. This CDR3 reads CASSGKTQYF. In nucleotides, the CDR3 is TGTGCCAGCAGTGGGAAGACCCAGTACTTC.